The 6 T cell receptor beta chains below were found in one sample sequenced in a study of sequential checkpoint blockade in melanoma. This table comes from immunoSEQ multiplex PCR, and its TCRdb copy is limited to in-frame clones, with some not included. The sample lists around 4,500 clones; around 57% were seen once. Treatment in this sample: randomized to nivolumab then ipilimumab (arm A) or the reverse (arm B). The material was CD8+ T cells sorted from blood (inferred from file names), obtained from a patient given nivolumab and ipilimumab in sequence. The receptor set was obtained from a human donor with melanoma.

The chain carries TRBV7-9 and TRBJ2-2; TRBD2 agrees at 9 bases. This CDR3 has 16 amino acids. Unmatched junction bases numbered 9, after V lost 5 bases and J lost 5 bases. CDR1 SEHNR and CDR2 FQNEAQ come from the germline V gene (reference sequence). CDR3 DNA sequence: TGTGCCAGCAGCCCCGAAAAGCGGGAGGAAACCGGGGAGCTGTTTTTT. As protein: CASSPEKREETGELFF.

This clone was observed a handful of times. This chain joins TRBV6-5 and TRBJ1-2, with no clear D. This CDR3 has 14 amino acids. The V end lost 8 bases, the J end lost 2 bases, and 15 bases lay between the germline ends. CDR1 MNHEY and CDR2 SVGAGI come from the germline V gene. The DNA for the CDR3 is TGTGCCAGCGGCCCAATGTCCTCCAACTATGGCTACACCTTC. It yields the protein CASGPMSSNYGYTF.

The chain employs TRBV7-2 and TRBJ1-1; 8 bases map to TRBD1. The CDR3 contains 15 residues. The V gene end was trimmed by 1 base and the J gene end by 4 bases; junction bases not matched to a gene: 5. The germline gives CDR1 SGHTA, CDR2 FQGNSA. The DNA for the CDR3 is TGTGCCAGCAGCTTAGTAGGCAGGGGGCTCACTGAAGCTTTCTTT. Amino acid sequence: CASSLVGRGLTEAFF.

This clone was detected only a few times. This chain connects TRBV4-1 to TRBJ2-1; 9 nucleotides align to TRBD2. CDR3 length equals 16 residues. Germline V gene sequence: CDR1 MGHRA, CDR2 YSYEKL. The ends lost 0 bases at V and 9 bases at J; junction bases unmatched: 9. The CDR3 nucleotides are TGCGCCAGCAGCCAAGACTTAGCGGGAGTTTTTGGTGAGCAGTTCTTC. This encodes CASSQDLAGVFGEQFF.

This clone was seen a few times. This rearrangement joins TRBV5-4 to TRBJ2-7; 12 bases align to TRBD2. Germline CDR1 is SGHNT and CDR2 is YYREEE (reference sequence). J gave up 2 bases and V 5 bases, and 8 bases lay outside the gene matches. This CDR3 is 16 amino acids long. The chain's CDR3 is CASSWTSGIKPYEQYF. CDR3 sequence (DNA): TGTGCCAGCAGTTGGACTAGCGGGATCAAACCCTACGAGCAGTACTTC.

The rearrangement uses TRBV28 and TRBJ2-1; 11 bases fit TRBD2. Unmatched junction bases numbered 7, after V lost 5 bases and J lost 7 bases. Germline V gene sequence: CDR1 MDHEN, CDR2 SYDVKM. This CDR3 spans 15 amino acids. CDR3 sequence reads: CASSAGLAETNEQFF. CDR3 in DNA: TGTGCCAGCAGTGCGGGACTAGCGGAGACAAATGAGCAGTTCTTC.